These T cell receptor beta chains were read from a single sample in a study of blood T cells in healthy people across ages. TCRdb processed the 5' RACE reads anew with MiXCR; each CDR3 protein has one entry. The sample includes 1,800,000 or so distinct CDR3 sequences, about two fifths of them seen just once. Material: blood. These receptors came from a human donor in good health. Both conserved end residues are part of each CDR3. D genes are given only for firm matches. Clone sizes are given selectively: once, few, many, or a class where the clone is expanded.

abundance: few; v_gene: TRBV5-5; d_gene: -; j_gene: TRBJ1-2; CDR3aa: CASSLPYGYTF; CDR3nt: TGTGCCAGCAGCTTGCCCTATGGCTACACCTTC
abundance: -; v_gene: TRBV19; d_gene: -; j_gene: TRBJ2-1; CDR3aa: CASSIRRNNEQFF; CDR3nt: TGTGCCAGTAGTATAAGACGAAACAATGAGCAGTTCTTC
abundance: -; v_gene: TRBV12-3/TRBV12-4; d_gene: -; j_gene: TRBJ1-2; CDR3aa: CASSLHRDFYGYTF; CDR3nt: TGTGCCAGCAGTTTACACAGGGACTTCTATGGCTACACCTTC
abundance: -; v_gene: TRBV9; d_gene: -; j_gene: TRBJ2-5; CDR3aa: CASSPGGGRLWETQYF; CDR3nt: TGTGCCAGCAGCCCCGGAGGGGGCCGCCTTTGGGAGACCCAGTACTTC
abundance: -; v_gene: TRBV20-1; d_gene: -; j_gene: TRBJ2-2; CDR3aa: CSARKSTGTGELFF; CDR3nt: TGCAGTGCTAGAAAATCGACCGGCACCGGGGAGCTGTTTTTT
abundance: -; v_gene: TRBV4-3; d_gene: -; j_gene: TRBJ2-7; CDR3aa: CASSQGFAGTASYEQYF; CDR3nt: TGCGCCAGCAGCCAAGGCTTCGCCGGGACTGCCTCCTACGAGCAGTACTTC
abundance: -; v_gene: TRBV7-6; d_gene: TRBD1; j_gene: TRBJ1-2; CDR3aa: CASSDRGAYGYTF; CDR3nt: TGTGCCAGCAGCGACAGGGGAGCATATGGCTACACCTTC
abundance: -; v_gene: TRBV7-4; d_gene: TRBD1; j_gene: TRBJ2-7; CDR3aa: CASSWDRVGDEQYF; CDR3nt: TGTGCCAGCAGTTGGGACAGGGTGGGGGACGAGCAGTACTTC
abundance: -; v_gene: TRBV12-3/TRBV12-4; d_gene: -; j_gene: TRBJ2-5; CDR3aa: CASSLAQNQETQYF; CDR3nt: TGTGCCAGCAGTTTAGCTCAAAACCAAGAGACCCAGTACTTC
abundance: -; v_gene: TRBV7-2; d_gene: -; j_gene: TRBJ2-7; CDR3aa: CASSTEVYEQYF; CDR3nt: TGTGCCAGCAGCACCGAGGTGTACGAGCAGTACTTC